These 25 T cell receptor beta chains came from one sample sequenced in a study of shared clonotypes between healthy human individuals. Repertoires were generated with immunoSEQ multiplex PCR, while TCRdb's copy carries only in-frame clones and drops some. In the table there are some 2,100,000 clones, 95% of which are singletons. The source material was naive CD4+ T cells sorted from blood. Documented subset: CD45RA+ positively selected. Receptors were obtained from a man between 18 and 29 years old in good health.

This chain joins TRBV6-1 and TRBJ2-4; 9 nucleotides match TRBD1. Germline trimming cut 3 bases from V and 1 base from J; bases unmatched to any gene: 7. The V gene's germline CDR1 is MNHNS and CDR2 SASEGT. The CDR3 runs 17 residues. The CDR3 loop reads CASSDYRGQGAKNIQYF. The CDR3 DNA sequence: TGTGCCAGCAGTGACTACAGAGGACAGGGGGCCAAAAACATTCAGTACTTC.

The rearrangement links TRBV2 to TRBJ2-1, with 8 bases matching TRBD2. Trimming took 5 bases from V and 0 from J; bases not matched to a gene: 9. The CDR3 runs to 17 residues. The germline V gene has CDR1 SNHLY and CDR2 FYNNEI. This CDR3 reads CASSHRNSGNSYNEQFF. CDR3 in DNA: TGTGCCAGCAGTCATCGTAATAGCGGGAACTCCTACAATGAGCAGTTCTTC.

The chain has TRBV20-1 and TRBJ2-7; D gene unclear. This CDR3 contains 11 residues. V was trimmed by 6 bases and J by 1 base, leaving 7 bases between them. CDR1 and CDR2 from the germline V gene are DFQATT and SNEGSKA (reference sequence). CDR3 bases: TGCAGTGCCCTTATTTCCTACGAGCAGTACTTC. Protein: CSALISYEQYF.

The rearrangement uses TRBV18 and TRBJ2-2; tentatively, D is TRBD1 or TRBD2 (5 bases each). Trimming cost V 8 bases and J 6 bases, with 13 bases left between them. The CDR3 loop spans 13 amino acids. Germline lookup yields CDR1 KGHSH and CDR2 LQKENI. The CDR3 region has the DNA TGTGCCAGCACCTCGGGGCCCTCCGGGGAGCTGTTTTTT. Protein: CASTSGPSGELFF.

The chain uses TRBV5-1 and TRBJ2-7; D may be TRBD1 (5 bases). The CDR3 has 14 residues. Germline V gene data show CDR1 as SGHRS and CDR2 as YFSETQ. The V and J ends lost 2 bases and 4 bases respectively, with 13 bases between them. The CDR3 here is CASSLGEHLYEQYF. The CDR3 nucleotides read TGCGCCAGCAGCTTAGGGGAACATTTATACGAGCAGTACTTC.

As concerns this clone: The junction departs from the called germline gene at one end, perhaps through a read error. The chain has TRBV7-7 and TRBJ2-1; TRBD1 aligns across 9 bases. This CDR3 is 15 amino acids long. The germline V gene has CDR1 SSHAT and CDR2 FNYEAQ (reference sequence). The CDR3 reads CASSQTGTGSNEQFF. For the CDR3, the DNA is TGTGCTAGCAGCCAGACCGGGACAGGGAGCAATGAGCAGTTCTTC.

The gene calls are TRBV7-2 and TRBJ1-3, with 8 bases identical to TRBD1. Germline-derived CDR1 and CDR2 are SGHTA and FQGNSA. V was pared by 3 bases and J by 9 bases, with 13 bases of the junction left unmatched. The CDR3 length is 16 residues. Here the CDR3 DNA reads TGTGCCAGCAGCTTCAGGGCCCAGGGGGCTTGGAGCACCATATATTTT. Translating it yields CASSFRAQGAWSTIYF.

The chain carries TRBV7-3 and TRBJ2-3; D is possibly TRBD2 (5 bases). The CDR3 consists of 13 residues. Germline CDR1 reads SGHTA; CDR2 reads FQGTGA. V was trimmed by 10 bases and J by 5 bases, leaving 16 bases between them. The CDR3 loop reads CATAGSRGDTQYF. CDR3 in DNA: TGTGCCACCGCGGGTAGTCGGGGAGATACGCAGTATTTT. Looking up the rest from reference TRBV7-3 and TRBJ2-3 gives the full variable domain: GAGVSQTPSNKVTEKGKYVELRCDPISGHTALYWYRQSLGQGPEFLIYFQGTGAADDSGLPNDRFFAVRPEGSVSTLKIQRTERGDSAVYLCATAGSRGDTQYFGPGTRLTVL.

The CDR3 sequence is CAGAWGTNEKLFF. For the CDR3, the DNA is TGTGCCGGCGCTTGGGGCACTAATGAAAAACTGTTTTTT. The gene calls are TRBV6-1 and TRBJ1-4; weak D call: TRBD1 (5 bases). Looked up from germline, CDR1 is MNHNS and CDR2 is SASEGT. The CDR3 runs to 13 residues. V lost 11 bases and J lost 2, with 12 bases in between.

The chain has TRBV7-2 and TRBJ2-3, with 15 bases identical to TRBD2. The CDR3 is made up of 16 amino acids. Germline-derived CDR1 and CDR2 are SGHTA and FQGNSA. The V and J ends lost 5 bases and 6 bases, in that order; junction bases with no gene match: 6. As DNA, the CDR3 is TGTGCCAGCAGCGTGGGACTAGCGGGGGGCGATGATACGCAGTATTTT. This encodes CASSVGLAGGDDTQYF.

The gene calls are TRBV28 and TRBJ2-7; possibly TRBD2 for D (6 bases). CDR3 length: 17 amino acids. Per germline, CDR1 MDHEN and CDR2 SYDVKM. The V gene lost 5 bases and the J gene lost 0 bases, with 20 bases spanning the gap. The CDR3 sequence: CASSPFVVRGSSYEQYF. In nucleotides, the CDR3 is TGTGCCAGCAGTCCCTTTGTAGTTCGGGGGAGCTCCTACGAGCAGTACTTC.

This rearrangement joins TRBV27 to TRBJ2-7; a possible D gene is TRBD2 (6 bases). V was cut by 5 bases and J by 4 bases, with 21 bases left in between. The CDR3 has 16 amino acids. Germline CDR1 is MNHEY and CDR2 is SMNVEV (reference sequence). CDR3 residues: CASSPPPGLAIYEQYF. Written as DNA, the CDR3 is TGTGCCAGCAGTCCCCCCCCGGGGCTAGCGATTTACGAGCAGTACTTC.

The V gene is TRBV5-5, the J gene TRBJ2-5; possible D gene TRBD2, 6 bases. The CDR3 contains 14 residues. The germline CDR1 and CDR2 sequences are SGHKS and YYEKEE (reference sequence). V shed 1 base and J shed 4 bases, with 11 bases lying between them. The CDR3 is CASSLTGSSETQYF. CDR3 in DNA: TGTGCCAGCAGCTTGACCGGGAGTTCAGAGACCCAGTACTTC.

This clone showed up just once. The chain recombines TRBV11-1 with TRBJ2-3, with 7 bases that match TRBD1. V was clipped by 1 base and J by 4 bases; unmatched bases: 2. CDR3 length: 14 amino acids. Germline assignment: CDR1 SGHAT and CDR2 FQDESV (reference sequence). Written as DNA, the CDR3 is TGTGCCAGCAGCTTAGATGGACAGGCAGATACGCAGTATTTT. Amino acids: CASSLDGQADTQYF.

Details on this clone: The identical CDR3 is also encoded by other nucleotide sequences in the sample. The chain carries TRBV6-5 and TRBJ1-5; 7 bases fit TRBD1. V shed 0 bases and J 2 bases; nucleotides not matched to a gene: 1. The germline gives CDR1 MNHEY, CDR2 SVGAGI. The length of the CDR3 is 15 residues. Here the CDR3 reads CASSYSGQGNQPQHF. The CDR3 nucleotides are TGTGCCAGCAGTTACTCCGGACAGGGCAATCAGCCCCAGCATTTT.

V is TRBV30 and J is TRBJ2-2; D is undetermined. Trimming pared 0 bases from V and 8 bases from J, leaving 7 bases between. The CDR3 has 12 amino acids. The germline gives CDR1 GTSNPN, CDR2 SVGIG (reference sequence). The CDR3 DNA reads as TGTGCCTGGAGTGTAGCCGCGGGGGAGCTGTTTTTT. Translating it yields CAWSVAAGELFF.

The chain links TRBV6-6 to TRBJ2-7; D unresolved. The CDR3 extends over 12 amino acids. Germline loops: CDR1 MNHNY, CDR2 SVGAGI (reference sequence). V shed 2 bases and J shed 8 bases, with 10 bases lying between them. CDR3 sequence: CASSYEDTKQYF. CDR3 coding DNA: TGTGCCAGCAGTTACGAGGATACTAAGCAGTACTTC.

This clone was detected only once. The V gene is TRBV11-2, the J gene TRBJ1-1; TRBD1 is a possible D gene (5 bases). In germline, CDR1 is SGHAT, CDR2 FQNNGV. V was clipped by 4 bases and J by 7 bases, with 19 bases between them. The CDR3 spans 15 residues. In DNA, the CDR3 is TGTGCCAGCAGCTCCGGAATAAAGTCGGGGGATGAAGCTTTCTTT. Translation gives CASSSGIKSGDEAFF.

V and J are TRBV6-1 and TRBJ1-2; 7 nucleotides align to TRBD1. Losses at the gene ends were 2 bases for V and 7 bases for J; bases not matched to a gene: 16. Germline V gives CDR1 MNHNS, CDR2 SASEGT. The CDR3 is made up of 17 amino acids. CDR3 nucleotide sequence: TGTGCCAGCAGTGAATCTTATAGTCAAGGGGGCGCGGGTGGCTACACCTTC. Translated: CASSESYSQGGAGGYTF.

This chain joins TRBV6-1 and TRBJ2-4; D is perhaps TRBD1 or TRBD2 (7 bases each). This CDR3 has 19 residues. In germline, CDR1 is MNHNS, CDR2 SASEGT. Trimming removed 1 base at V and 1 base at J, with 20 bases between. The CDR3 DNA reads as TGTGCCAGCAGTGAAGATGGGGGAGGGGGCAGTTTCGCCAAAAACATTCAGTACTTC. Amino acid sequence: CASSEDGGGGSFAKNIQYF.

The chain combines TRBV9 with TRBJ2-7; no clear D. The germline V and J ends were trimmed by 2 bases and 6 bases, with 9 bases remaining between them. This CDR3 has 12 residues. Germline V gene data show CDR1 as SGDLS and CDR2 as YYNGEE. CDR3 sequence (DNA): TGTGCCAGCAGCGTGAGGTTTGGCGAGCAGTACTTC. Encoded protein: CASSVRFGEQYF.

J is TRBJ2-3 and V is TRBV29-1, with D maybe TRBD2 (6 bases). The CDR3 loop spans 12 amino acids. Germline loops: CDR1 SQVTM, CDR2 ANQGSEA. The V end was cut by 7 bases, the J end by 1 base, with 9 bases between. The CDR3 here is CSGASGTDTQYF. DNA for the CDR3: TGCAGCGGGGCTAGCGGCACAGATACGCAGTATTTT.

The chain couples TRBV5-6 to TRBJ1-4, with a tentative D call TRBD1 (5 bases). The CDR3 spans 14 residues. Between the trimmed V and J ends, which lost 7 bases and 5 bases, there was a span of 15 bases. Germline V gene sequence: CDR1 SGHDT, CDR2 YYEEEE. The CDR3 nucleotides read TGTGCCAGCGCCAACGGGACGGCGAATGAAAAACTGTTTTTT. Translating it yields CASANGTANEKLFF.

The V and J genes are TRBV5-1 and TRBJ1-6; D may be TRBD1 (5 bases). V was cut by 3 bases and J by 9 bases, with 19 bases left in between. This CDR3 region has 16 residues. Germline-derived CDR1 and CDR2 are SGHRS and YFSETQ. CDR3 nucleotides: TGCGCCAGCAGCTCCGGGACTGAGGGACGTATTTCACCCCTCCACTTT. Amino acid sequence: CASSSGTEGRISPLHF.

The CDR3 DNA reads as TGTGCCAGCAGCTTCCGACTTTCCTACAATGAGCAGTTCTTC. This sequence encodes CASSFRLSYNEQFF. This rearrangement joins TRBV9 to TRBJ2-1; D is uncertain. Germline loops: CDR1 SGDLS, CDR2 YYNGEE. V dropped 4 bases and J dropped 1 base, with 9 bases sitting between them. This CDR3 region has 14 residues.